The present T cell receptor beta chain was sequenced within a study of cytomegalovirus exposure and HLA in healthy donors. The study ran its PCR with 60 Vbeta and 13 Jbeta primers. TCRdb keeps only in-frame clones here, not all; method: immunoSEQ multiplex PCR. The sample holds over 100,000 clones; 70% to 80% are singletons and the top ten take 1.8%. Germline assignment: CDR1 MGHRA and CDR2 YSYEKL. The CDR3 has 12 amino acids. V lost 3 bases and J 7 bases, leaving 7 bases between the germline ends. The origin of this receptor is a female donor in good health and CMV-seropositive. The V call is TRBV4-1, the J call TRBJ2-1; unclear D gene. Material for sequencing was PBMCs. CDR3 region: CASSHQQNEQFF. The DNA of the CDR3 is TGCGCCAGCAGCCACCAACAAAATGAGCAGTTCTTC.